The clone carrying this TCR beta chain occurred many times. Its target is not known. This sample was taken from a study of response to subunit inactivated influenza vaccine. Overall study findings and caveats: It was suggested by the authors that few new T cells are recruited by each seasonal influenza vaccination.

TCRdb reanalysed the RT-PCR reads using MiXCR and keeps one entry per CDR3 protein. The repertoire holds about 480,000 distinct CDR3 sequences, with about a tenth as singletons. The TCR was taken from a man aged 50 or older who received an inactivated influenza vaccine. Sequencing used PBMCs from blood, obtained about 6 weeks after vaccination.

CDR3 DNA sequence: TGTGCCAGCGGTTTGGACATGCACACCGGGGAGCTGTTTTTT. It is translated as CASGLDMHTGELFF. V is TRBV7-2 and J is TRBJ2-2; D perhaps matches TRBD1 (5 bases). In germline, CDR1 is SGHTA, CDR2 FQGNSA. There are 14 residues in the CDR3. V lost 8 bases and J lost 3, with 13 bases in between.